Listed below are T cell receptor beta chains from one sample, sequenced in a study of cytomegalovirus exposure and HLA in healthy donors. Profiled with immunoSEQ multiplex PCR; TCRdb holds only in-frame clones, not every one. The sample includes fewer than 100,000 clones, around 68% seen only once; the top ten take about 1.3%. The sample consisted of PBMCs. The receptor source for this set is a female donor in good health and CMV-seronegative. Both conserved end residues are part of each CDR3. The order of the fields is V gene, D gene, clone size, J gene, CDR3 protein, CDR3 DNA. D genes are given only for firm matches. Rows give clone size only sometimes, using once, few, many, or a class for an expanded clone.

V: TRBV19
D: TRBD1
size: -
J: TRBJ2-5
CDR3: CASSNPGQGKQETQYF
DNA: TGTGCCAGTAGTAACCCCGGACAGGGGAAACAAGAGACCCAGTACTTC

V: TRBV6-6
D: -
size: -
J: TRBJ1-2
CDR3: CASSSPNELWGYTF
DNA: TGTGCCAGCAGTTCCCCAAACGAGCTATGGGGCTACACCTTC

V: TRBV7-9
D: -
size: -
J: TRBJ2-2
CDR3: CASSLYSPTGELFF
DNA: TGTGCCAGCAGCTTATACAGCCCAACCGGGGAGCTGTTTTTT

V: TRBV6-1
D: -
size: -
J: TRBJ1-3
CDR3: CASSEDGTSGNTIYF
DNA: TGTGCCAGCAGTGAAGACGGTACTTCTGGAAACACCATATATTTT

V: TRBV18
D: -
size: once
J: TRBJ1-4
CDR3: CASSPSSTNEKLFF
DNA: TGTGCCAGCTCACCTTCTTCAACTAATGAAAAACTGTTTTTT

V: TRBV7-9
D: -
size: -
J: TRBJ2-7
CDR3: CASSMTVSYEQYF
DNA: TGTGCCAGCAGCATGACAGTTTCATACGAGCAGTACTTC

V: TRBV5-6
D: TRBD1
size: -
J: TRBJ1-5
CDR3: CASTRGLGQPQHF
DNA: TGTGCCAGCACCAGGGGGCTCGGGCAGCCCCAGCATTTT

V: TRBV7-2
D: TRBD1
size: -
J: TRBJ2-5
CDR3: CASSHPTGDRGYQETQYF
DNA: TGTGCCAGCAGCCATCCCACCGGGGACAGGGGATACCAAGAGACCCAGTACTTC

V: TRBV6-4
D: TRBD2
size: -
J: TRBJ2-1
CDR3: CASSDVAGAYNEQFF
DNA: TGTGCCAGCAGTGATGTAGCGGGGGCCTACAATGAGCAGTTCTTC

V: TRBV6-5
D: -
size: few
J: TRBJ1-5
CDR3: CASSYGMPGGNQPQHF
DNA: TGTGCCAGCAGTTACGGCATGCCCGGGGGCAATCAGCCCCAGCATTTT